This paragraph covers one T cell receptor beta chain sequence. No antigen is known for it. Looked up from germline, CDR1 is SNHLY and CDR2 is FYNNEI. CDR3 length: 14 residues. The trim removed 4 bases at V and 1 base at J, leaving 1 base unmatched. UMIs and sample barcodes were carried by the TCR alpha and TCR beta cDNA libraries that 5'RACE produced using constant-segment primers. In TCRdb, the 5' RACE reads were re-called with MiXCR into one record per CDR3 protein. The sample comprises some 190,000 distinct CDR3 sequences, around 17% of which are singletons, and roughly 2.6% rests with the top ten. The data belong to a study of T-cell memory formation after mild COVID-19. Across the study: TCR clusters were mostly donor specific.

Findings of the study overall: Cross-reactive memory apparently joined, as some responding clones appeared in pre-infection memory. Among CD4+ contracting clones, most were CM and EM, and CD8+ ones EMRA.

The origin of this receptor is an adult woman who had mild COVID-19 (a few samples of this study predate the infection). Cell type and time point are not known. The chain links TRBV2 to TRBJ2-7; 10 nucleotides agree with TRBD1. Sequencing was performed on PBMCs or a T cell subset sorted from them (not recorded which). The CDR3 spells CASSGQGASYEQYF. CDR3 bases: TGTGCCAGCAGTGGACAGGGGGCGTCCTACGAGCAGTACTTC.